This T cell receptor (beta chain) was sequenced for a study of blood T cell repertoires in COVID-19. Across the study: From the United States, Italy and Spain came samples of acute and convalescent COVID-19.

As processed by the authors: Reference gene primer amplification yielded estimated nucleated cell counts. Only in-frame clones appear in the TCRdb table, and some are missing; sequencing was by immunoSEQ multiplex PCR. The V and J calls and the clone size are those of that table, but D and trimming were determined from the DNA. The sample yields 200,000 to 300,000 clones, around 89% seen once. The age range of participants was 18 to 89 years, with residence in about 25 US areas. In assigning cohorts, the study relied on participant-reported clinical history. This CDR3 is built from 15 residues. The V segment lost 7 bases and the J segment 5 bases; nucleotides outside the gene matches: 6. Germline values: CDR1 MRHNA, CDR2 SNTAGT.

The source material was PBMCs or T cells enriched from blood (not recorded which). This TCR came from a woman aged 25 to 39 who had recovered from COVID-19. This chain links TRBV6-4 with TRBJ2-1; 12 bases match TRBD2. The CDR3 spells CASTRLAGENNEQFF. Here the CDR3 DNA reads TGTGCCAGCACTCGACTAGCGGGAGAAAACAATGAGCAGTTCTTC.